This is a list of T cell receptor beta chains from one sample in a study of T cells and Merkel cell carcinoma outcomes. Sequencing used immunoSEQ multiplex PCR; TCRdb keeps in-frame clones, though not all of them. The table lists about 290 clones, about 95% of them singletons. What was sequenced was tumor tissue from Merkel cell carcinoma. Source of these receptors: a human donor with Merkel cell carcinoma. CDR3s include the opening cysteine and the closing phenylalanine or tryptophan. Each record gives: J gene, clone size, D gene, V gene, CDR3 DNA, CDR3 protein. A D gene is named only where the DNA matches it firmly. The size of a clone is reported for some rows only, either as once, few or many, or as a class for expanded clones.

TRBJ2-7 | NA | NA | TRBV4-2 | TGTGCCAGCAGCCAAGTCGGCCCCTACAAGCAGTACTTC | CASSQVGPYKQYF
TRBJ2-7 | NA | NA | TRBV4-2 | TGTGCCAGCAGCCAAGTCGGCCCCTACGAGCAGTACTTC | CASSQVGPYEQYF
TRBJ2-1 | NA | TRBD2 | TRBV7-8 | TGTGCCAGCAGCTTAGCGGGGGGACTACTTGAAAATGAGCAGTTCTTC | CASSLAGGLLENEQFF
TRBJ1-1 | NA | TRBD1 | TRBV7-2 | TGTGCCAGCAGCTTAGTGGTGACAGGGAATGAAGCTTTCTTT | CASSLVVTGNEAFF
TRBJ1-1 | NA | NA | TRBV29-1 | TGCAGCGTTGAGGTGTACGTGGGTGAAGCTTTCTTT | CSVEVYVGEAFF
TRBJ1-1 | NA | TRBD1 | TRBV7-9 | TGTGCCAGCAGCTTAGGGGGGACAGGGGTACGGAACACTGAAGCTTTCTTT | CASSLGGTGVRNTEAFF
TRBJ2-2 | NA | NA | TRBV4-2 | TGTGCCAGCAGCCAAGGGGCGGGGGCAGGGACCGGGGAGCTGTTTTTT | CASSQGAGAGTGELFF
TRBJ2-3 | once | NA | TRBV5-1 | TGCGCCAGCAGCTTAAAAGCGGGCACAGATACGCAGTATTTT | CASSLKAGTDTQYF
TRBJ2-1 | NA | NA | TRBV6-6 | TGTGCCAGCAGTAGACAGGTTTCGCCCTACAATGAGCAGTTCTTC | CASSRQVSPYNEQFF
TRBJ1-1 | once | NA | TRBV6-5 | TGTGCCAGCAGTTACCGACCATTGAACACTGAAGCTTTCTTT | CASSYRPLNTEAFF
TRBJ1-1 | once | NA | TRBV6-6 | TGTGCCAGCAGCTTCCCGGGGACACTAGCTTTCTTT | CASSFPGTLAFF
TRBJ2-1 | NA | TRBD1 | TRBV5-1 | TGCGCCAGCAGCACCTCCGGGACAGGGTCGAATGAGCAGTTCTTC | CASSTSGTGSNEQFF
TRBJ1-5 | NA | NA | TRBV9 | TGTGCCAGTGCGCAGGGACACTCCAATCAGCCCCAGCATTTT | CASAQGHSNQPQHF
TRBJ1-5 | NA | NA | TRBV4-2 | TGTGCCAGCAGCCCCGGGGGGAGTCAGCCCCAGCATTTT | CASSPGGSQPQHF